This T cell receptor (beta chain) was found in a study of shared T cell receptors in the human thymus. This table comes from immunoSEQ multiplex PCR, and its TCRdb copy is limited to in-frame clones, with some not included. The table lists 63,000 or so clones, nearly 95% of them singletons. This clone has just a few counts. The V gene end was trimmed by 3 bases and the J gene end by 10 bases; junction bases not matched to a gene: 10. CDR3 length: 16 amino acids. The germline V gene has CDR1 MDHEN and CDR2 SYDVKM. The chain is built from TRBV28 and TRBJ1-6; 9 bases are shared with TRBD1. The sample taken for sequencing was thymocytes. This receptor was identified in a human donor. The CDR3 loop reads CASSFITTGGWSPLHF. For the CDR3, the DNA is TGTGCCAGCAGTTTTATTACGACAGGGGGATGGTCACCCCTCCACTTT.